The 21 T cell receptor beta chains given below trace back to one sample, sequenced in a study of CXCR3-negative and CXCR3-positive naive CD8 T cells. General study points: Hydrophobicity was higher for TRB CDR3s found in CXCR3-positive naive cells than in CXCR3-negative naive cells.

These receptors' targets are unknown. Researchers prepared the TRB cDNA libraries using 5' RACE with UMI labels. Following a re-call of the 5' RACE reads, TCRdb has one entry per CDR3 protein and lacks DNA. Its table records over 55,000 distinct CDR3 sequences. The material sequenced was naive CXCR3+ CD8+ T cells from blood. Subset described: CD45RO-CCR7+CD27+CD95- naive CD8+ T cells expressing CXCR3 (TNR3+). The receptors originated from a human donor in good health. Some clones in this sample may be carry-over from other donors' samples.

The rearrangement joins TRBV20-1 to TRBJ1-1; TCRdb proposes TRBD1, but this gene call is untestable without DNA. CDR3 length equals 13 residues. Germline CDR1 and CDR2: DFQATT and SNEGSKA (reference sequence). The CDR3 region is CSAETGQDTEAFF.

This chain joins TRBV6-9 and TRBJ1-4; with no DNA, the TCRdb D assignment of TRBD1 cannot be verified. This CDR3 has 12 amino acids. The V gene's germline CDR1 is MNHGY and CDR2 SVAAGI. Here the CDR3 reads CARDRGHEKLFF.

The V and J genes are TRBV7-7 and TRBJ1-1; lacking DNA, the TRBD1 call made by TCRdb goes unchecked. From germline, CDR1 is SSHAT and CDR2 FNYEAQ (reference sequence). This CDR3 spans 13 amino acids. The CDR3 sequence is CAALQGANTEAFF.

The chain links TRBV4-1 to TRBJ2-4; TCRdb indicates TRBD1, and absent DNA this call remains unverified. The germline gives CDR1 MGHRA, CDR2 YSYEKL. This CDR3 has 15 residues. The CDR3 reads CASSPKGQTGGIQYF.

The V and J genes are TRBV5-1 and TRBJ1-1; the TRBD1 assignment by TCRdb is unverifiable without DNA. The germline gives CDR1 SGHRS, CDR2 YFSETQ. The CDR3 spans 17 residues. This chain's CDR3 is CASSLGDNSPSITEAFF.

J is TRBJ2-5 and V is TRBV28; absent DNA, TCRdb's TRBD2 call cannot be checked. The CDR3 totals 16 residues. CDR1 MDHEN and CDR2 SYDVKM come from the germline V gene. CDR3 in amino acids: CASSLLSGGPQETQYF.

V is TRBV7-9 and J is TRBJ1-2; the TCRdb D gene call, TRBD1, has no DNA to confirm it. This CDR3 contains 15 residues. CDR1 is SEHNR and CDR2 is FQNEAQ in the germline V gene (reference sequence). CDR3 protein: CASSLPAGVGYGYTF. Combining the CDR3 with reference TRBV7-9 and TRBJ1-2 gives the whole variable domain DTGVSQNPRHKITKRGQNVTFRCDPISEHNRLYWYRQTLGQGPEFLTYFQNEAQLEKSRLLSDRFSAERPKGSFSTLEIQRTEQGDSAMYLCASSLPAGVGYGYTFGSGTRLTVV.

The chain carries TRBV14 and TRBJ2-5; TCRdb returns TRBD2, unconfirmable since there is no DNA. Germline values: CDR1 SGHDN, CDR2 FVKESK. CDR3 length: 16 amino acids. The CDR3 reads CASSQDSLAGLETQYF.

The rearrangement uses TRBV7-9 and TRBJ2-7; TCRdb's assignment of TRBD2 cannot be checked, as there is no DNA. The CDR3 is 17 residues long. The V gene's germline CDR1 is SEHNR and CDR2 FQNEAQ (reference sequence). The CDR3 loop reads CASSTSRSGTSLYEQYF.

This chain joins TRBV29-1 and TRBJ1-4; without DNA, the TCRdb call of TRBD1 cannot be checked. Germline assignment: CDR1 SQVTM and CDR2 ANQGSEA. The length of the CDR3 is 13 residues. The CDR3 region is CSAGTGLGEKLFF.

Judged by frequency, this clonotype is medium-sized (0.01 to 0.1%). This sequence joins TRBV29-1 and TRBJ2-3; TCRdb indicates TRBD1, and absent DNA this call remains unverified. The CDR3 is 14 residues long. CDR1 and CDR2 (germline): SQVTM, ANQGSEA. This chain's CDR3 is CSVEGGDDTDTQYF.

The chain uses TRBV27 and TRBJ2-3; TCRdb's D call, TRBD1, is unchecked because there is no DNA. CDR1 MNHEY and CDR2 SMNVEV come from the germline V gene (reference sequence). The CDR3 is 14 amino acids. The CDR3: CASSSTGWGDTQYF.

The chain employs TRBV29-1 and TRBJ2-1; TCRdb names TRBD1, which stays unverified in the absence of DNA. This CDR3 region has 13 residues. In germline, CDR1 is SQVTM, CDR2 ANQGSEA. The CDR3 loop is CSVHGRRGDEQFF.

This sequence joins TRBV7-7 and TRBJ2-1; no DNA is available, so the TRBD1 call from TCRdb remains unchecked. Germline CDR1 reads SSHAT; CDR2 reads FNYEAQ (reference sequence). This CDR3 is 14 amino acids long. The CDR3: CASSPLSDDNEQFF.

The V call is TRBV29-1, the J call TRBJ2-2; TCRdb reports TRBD1, a call that lacks DNA to check it against. The germline CDR1 and CDR2 sequences are SQVTM and ANQGSEA. This CDR3 has 17 amino acids. The CDR3 sequence: CSVELATGVTNTGELFF.

V is TRBV10-1 and J is TRBJ2-3; TCRdb indicates TRBD2, and absent DNA this call remains unverified. CDR3 size: 16 residues. CDR1 and CDR2 (germline): WNHNN, SYGVQD (reference sequence). The CDR3 here is CASSEDASGITDTQYF.

By frequency, this clonotype is medium-sized. V usage is TRBV7-6 and J usage is TRBJ2-1. This CDR3 has 13 amino acids. From germline, CDR1 is SGHVS and CDR2 FNYEAQ. The CDR3 is CASSLVQFNEQFF.

CDR3 residues: CASSLSVTSGANVLTF. The V and J genes are TRBV5-1 and TRBJ2-6. Germline V gene data show CDR1 as SGHRS and CDR2 as YFSETQ. The CDR3 is made up of 16 amino acids.

This chain joins TRBV29-1 and TRBJ2-2; the D gene TCRdb calls, TRBD1, cannot be checked with no DNA. Germline CDR1 and CDR2: SQVTM and ANQGSEA. This CDR3 is 13 amino acids long. CDR3 protein: CSAETGSTGELFF.

V gene TRBV28 combines with J gene TRBJ2-3. The length of the CDR3 is 14 residues. The V gene's germline CDR1 is MDHEN and CDR2 SYDVKM. CDR3 residues: CASSSRLRTDTQYF.

Here the CDR3 reads CASSVAGTSHHNEQFF. The gene calls are TRBV9 and TRBJ2-1; TCRdb designates TRBD2, a call that cannot be tested without DNA. The CDR3 length is 16 residues. Germline assignment: CDR1 SGDLS and CDR2 YYNGEE.